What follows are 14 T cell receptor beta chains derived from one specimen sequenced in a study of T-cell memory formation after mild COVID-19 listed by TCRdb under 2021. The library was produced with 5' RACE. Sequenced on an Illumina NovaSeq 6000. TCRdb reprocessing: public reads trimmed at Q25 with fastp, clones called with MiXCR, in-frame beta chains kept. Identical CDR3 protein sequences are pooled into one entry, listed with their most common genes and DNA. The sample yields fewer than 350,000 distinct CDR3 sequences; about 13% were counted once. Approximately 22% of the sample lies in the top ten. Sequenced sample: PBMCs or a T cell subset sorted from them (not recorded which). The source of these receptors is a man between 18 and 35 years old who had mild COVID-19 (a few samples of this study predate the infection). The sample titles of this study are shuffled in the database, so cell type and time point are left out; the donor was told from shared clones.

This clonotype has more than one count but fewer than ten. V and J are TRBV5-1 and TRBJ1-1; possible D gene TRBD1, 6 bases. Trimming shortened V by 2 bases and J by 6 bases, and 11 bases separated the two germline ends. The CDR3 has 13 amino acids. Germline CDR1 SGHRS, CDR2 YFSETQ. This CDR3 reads CASSFGGGAEAFF. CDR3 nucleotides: TGCGCCAGCAGCTTTGGAGGGGGGGCTGAAGCTTTCTTT.

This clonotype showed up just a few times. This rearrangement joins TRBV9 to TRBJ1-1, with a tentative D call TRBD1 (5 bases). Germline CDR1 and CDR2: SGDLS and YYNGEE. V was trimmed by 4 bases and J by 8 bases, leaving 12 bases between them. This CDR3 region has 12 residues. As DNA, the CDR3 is TGTGCCAGCAGCCGGGACGGGGCCGAAGCTTTCTTT. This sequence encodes CASSRDGAEAFF.

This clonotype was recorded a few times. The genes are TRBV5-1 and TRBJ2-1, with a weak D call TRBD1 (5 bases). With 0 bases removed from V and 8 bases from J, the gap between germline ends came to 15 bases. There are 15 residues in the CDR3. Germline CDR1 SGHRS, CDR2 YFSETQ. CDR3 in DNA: TGCGCCAGCAGCTTGGGTCAGGGCCCTCCAGATGAGCAGTTCTTC. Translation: CASSLGQGPPDEQFF.

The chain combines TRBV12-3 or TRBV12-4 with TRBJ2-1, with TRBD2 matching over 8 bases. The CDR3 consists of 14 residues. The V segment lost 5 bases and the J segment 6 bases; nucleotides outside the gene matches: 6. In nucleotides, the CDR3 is TGTGCCAGCAGTCCGGGGGGGTCCGGCAATGAGCAGTTCTTC. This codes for CASSPGGSGNEQFF.

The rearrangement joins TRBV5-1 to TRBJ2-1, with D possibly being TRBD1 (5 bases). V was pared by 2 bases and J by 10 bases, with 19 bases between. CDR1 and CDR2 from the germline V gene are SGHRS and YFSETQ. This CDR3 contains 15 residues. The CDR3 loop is CASSFVGVGLGEQFF. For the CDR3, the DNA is TGCGCCAGCAGCTTCGTTGGCGTGGGGCTCGGGGAGCAGTTCTTC.

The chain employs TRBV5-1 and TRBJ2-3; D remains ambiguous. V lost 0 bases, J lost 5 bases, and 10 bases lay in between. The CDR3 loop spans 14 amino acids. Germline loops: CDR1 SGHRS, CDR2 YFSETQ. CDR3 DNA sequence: TGCGCCAGCAGCTTGGCCGGCGTTCAAGATACGCAGTATTTT. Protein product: CASSLAGVQDTQYF.

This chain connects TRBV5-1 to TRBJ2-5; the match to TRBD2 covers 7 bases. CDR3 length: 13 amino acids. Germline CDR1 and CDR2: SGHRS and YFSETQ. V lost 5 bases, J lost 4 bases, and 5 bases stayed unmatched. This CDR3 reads CASSKERGETQYF. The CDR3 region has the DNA TGCGCCAGCAGTAAAGAGCGGGGAGAGACCCAGTACTTC.

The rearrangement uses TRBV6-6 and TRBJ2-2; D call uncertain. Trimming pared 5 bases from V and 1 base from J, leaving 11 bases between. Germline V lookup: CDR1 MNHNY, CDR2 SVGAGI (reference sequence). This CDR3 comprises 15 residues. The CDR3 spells CASSAAEMNTGELFF. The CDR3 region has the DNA TGTGCCAGCAGTGCGGCGGAAATGAACACCGGGGAGCTGTTTTTT.

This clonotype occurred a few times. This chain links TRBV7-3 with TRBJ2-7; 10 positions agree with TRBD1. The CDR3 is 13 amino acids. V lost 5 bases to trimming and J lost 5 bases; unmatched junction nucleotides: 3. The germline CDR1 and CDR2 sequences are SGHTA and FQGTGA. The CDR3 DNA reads TGTGCCAGCAGCCCGGACAGGGGGGACGAGCAGTACTTC. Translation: CASSPDRGDEQYF.

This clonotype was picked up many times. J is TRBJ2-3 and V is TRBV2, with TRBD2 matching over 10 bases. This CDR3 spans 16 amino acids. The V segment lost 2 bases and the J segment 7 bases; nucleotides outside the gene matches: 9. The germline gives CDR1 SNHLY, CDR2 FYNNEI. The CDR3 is CASSESPSGGAYTQYF. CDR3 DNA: TGTGCCAGCAGTGAATCCCCCAGCGGGGGGGCGTATACGCAGTATTTT.

The CDR3 DNA reads TGCAGTGCTAGGGGAGGGGGCTACGAGCAGTACTTC. As protein: CSARGGGYEQYF. The chain carries TRBV20-1 and TRBJ2-7; D may be TRBD2 (7 bases). CDR3 length: 12 residues. Trimming cost V 3 bases and J 3 bases, with 9 bases left between them. Germline lookup yields CDR1 DFQATT and CDR2 SNEGSKA (reference sequence).

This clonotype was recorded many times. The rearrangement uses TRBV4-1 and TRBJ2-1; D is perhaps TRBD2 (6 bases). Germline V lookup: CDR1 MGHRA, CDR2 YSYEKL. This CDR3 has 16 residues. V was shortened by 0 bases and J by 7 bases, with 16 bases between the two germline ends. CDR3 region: CASSQDLGAGRNEQFF. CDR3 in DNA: TGCGCCAGCAGCCAAGATCTCGGGGCAGGGAGGAATGAGCAGTTCTTC.

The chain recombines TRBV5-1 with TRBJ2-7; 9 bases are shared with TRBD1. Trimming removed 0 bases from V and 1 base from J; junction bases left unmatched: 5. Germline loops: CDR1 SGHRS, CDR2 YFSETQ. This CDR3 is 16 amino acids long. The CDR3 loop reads CASSLARDRVSYEQYF. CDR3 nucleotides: TGCGCCAGCAGCTTGGCCAGGGACAGGGTTTCCTACGAGCAGTACTTC.

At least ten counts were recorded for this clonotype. The CDR3, as DNA: TGTGCCAGCAGCCAAAGGAGCGGGGTCCCTGATACGCAGTATTTT. Amino acid sequence: CASSQRSGVPDTQYF. The V gene is TRBV4-2, the J gene TRBJ2-3, with TRBD2 identical over 7 bases. Germline trimming cut 2 bases from V and 6 bases from J; bases unmatched to any gene: 8. This CDR3 contains 15 residues. CDR1 is LGHNA and CDR2 is YNFKEQ in the germline V gene.